The clone carrying this T cell receptor (beta chain) was seen once. What it recognizes is unknown. The record originates from a study of Tregs in tolerant kidney transplant recipients. General study findings and limits: Expanding Tregs on activated donor B cells appeared to best identify donor-specific TCRbeta clones. For some patients, primers changed over time, blocking nucleotide-level comparison.

Assay: immunoSEQ multiplex PCR; the TCRdb copy retains only in-frame clones and omits some. The sample consists of approximately 90,000 clones, roughly 93% of them appearing once. CDR3 length: 12 residues. Germline V gene data show CDR1 as SEHNR and CDR2 as FQNEAQ (reference sequence). V was pared by 5 bases and J by 3 bases, with 7 bases between. Related graft donors supplied nonmyeloablative bone marrow transplants, and mixed chimerism was transient. Sequencing was performed on CD4+ T cells from blood (PBMCs), taken 12 months after the transplant. This sequence originates from a human patient who received a combined kidney and bone marrow transplant. Part of the T cell pool may stem from the graft donor. The V gene is TRBV7-9, the J gene TRBJ1-1, with D unresolved. CDR3: CASSPLYTEAFF. The CDR3 DNA is TGTGCCAGCAGCCCTCTCTACACTGAAGCTTTCTTT.